Shown below are 13 T cell receptor beta chains from a single sample sequenced in a study of Ad26.COV2.S vaccination and SARS-CoV-2 variants. Sequencing was performed with immunoSEQ multiplex PCR; in TCRdb, only in-frame clones are kept and a portion is missing. The data contain around 300,000 clones, roughly 90% of them singletons. Documented treatment: 15 to 20 received Ad26.COV2.S at low or high dose, single or two shots; roughly 5 received placebo; per-sample allocation not given. The study sampled participants on day 63 after the first vaccine or placebo injection. Specimen: peripheral blood, collected in a trial of Ad26.COV2.S vaccine versus placebo. These TCRs come from a person between 18 and 65 years old who received the Ad26.COV2.S COVID-19 vaccine or a placebo.

This sequence joins TRBV7-9 and TRBJ2-1, with TRBD2 identical over 7 bases. The CDR3 sequence is 15 residues long. V lost 3 bases and J lost 7; bases outside the gene matches: 9. In germline, CDR1 is SEHNR, CDR2 FQNEAQ (reference sequence). The CDR3 loop is CASSFGTTLMNEQFF. The CDR3 DNA reads as TGTGCCAGCAGCTTCGGGACTACTCTTATGAATGAGCAGTTCTTC. The variable domain in full, completed from reference TRBV7-9 and TRBJ2-1, reads DTGVSQNPRHKITKRGQNVTFRCDPISEHNRLYWYRQTLGQGPEFLTYFQNEAQLEKSRLLSDRFSAERPKGSFSTLEIQRTEQGDSAMYLCASSFGTTLMNEQFFGPGTRLTVL.

The V gene is TRBV28, the J gene TRBJ2-5; D call uncertain. V dropped 7 bases and J dropped 1 base, with 7 bases sitting between them. Per germline, CDR1 MDHEN and CDR2 SYDVKM. The CDR3 extends over 12 amino acids. The DNA of the CDR3 is TGTGCCAGCATGAGGATCCAAGAGACCCAGTACTTC. This gives the protein CASMRIQETQYF. Full variable domain (remainder filled in from reference TRBV28 and TRBJ2-5): DVKVTQSSRYLVKRTGEKVFLECVQDMDHENMFWYRQDPGLGLRLIYFSYDVKMKEKGDIPEGYSVSREKKERFSLILESASTNQTSMYLCASMRIQETQYFGPGTRLLVL.

This chain connects TRBV5-4 to TRBJ1-1; 7 bases agree with TRBD1. The CDR3 has 15 amino acids. V lost 4 bases, J lost 1 base, and 7 bases stayed unmatched. Germline assignment: CDR1 SGHNT and CDR2 YYREEE (reference sequence). CDR3 loop: CASSPPGTENTEAFF. The DNA of the CDR3 is TGTGCCAGCAGCCCGCCCGGGACAGAGAACACTGAAGCTTTCTTT.

The chain has TRBV6-4 and TRBJ1-2, with TRBD1 as a possible D gene (6 bases). The germline V gene encodes CDR1 MRHNA and CDR2 SNTAGT. V was cut by 11 bases and J by 1 base, with 17 bases left in between. There are 14 residues in the CDR3. The chain's CDR3 is CAPRAGEDNYGYTF. The CDR3 region has the DNA TGTGCCCCCCGGGCAGGGGAGGATAACTATGGCTACACCTTC.

A single count supports this clone. This chain joins TRBV4-1 and TRBJ1-1; no clear D. The CDR3 sequence is 15 residues long. Germline V lookup: CDR1 MGHRA, CDR2 YSYEKL. Between the trimmed V and J ends, which lost 0 bases and 3 bases, there was a span of 11 bases. The CDR3 nucleotides are TGCGCCAGCAGCCAAGAGGCCAGGCGGTACACTGAAGCTTTCTTT. Translation gives CASSQEARRYTEAFF.

The chain joins TRBV21-1 to TRBJ2-5; the table gives TRBD2 as D, unverified against the DNA. TRBV21-1 is reported as a pseudogene. The CDR3 is 13 amino acids. The CDR3 loop is CASRLEVSETQYF. The DNA of the CDR3 is TGTGCCAGCAGGTTAGAGGTTTCTGAGACCCAGTACTTC.

The chain recombines TRBV7-9 with TRBJ2-1; 12 positions agree with TRBD1. The junction had 12 bases not matched to a gene; V was cut back by 5 bases and J by 10 bases. There are 16 residues in the CDR3. CDR1 SEHNR and CDR2 FQNEAQ come from the germline V gene (reference sequence). The CDR3 here is CASSLGQGAGGGEQFF. CDR3 sequence (DNA): TGTGCCAGCAGCCTGGGACAGGGGGCCGGGGGCGGCGAGCAGTTCTTC.

The gene calls are TRBV10-3 and TRBJ1-2; 8 bases are shared with TRBD1. In germline, CDR1 is ENHRY, CDR2 SYGVKD. J was trimmed by 8 bases and V by 8 bases; bases with no gene match: 7. The CDR3 is 12 residues long. In DNA, the CDR3 is TGTGCCATCTTCGACAGGGGATGGGGCTACACCTTC. Translated, it gives CAIFDRGWGYTF.

The gene calls are TRBV10-3 and TRBJ2-7, with D perhaps matching TRBD1 (5 bases). V was pared by 10 bases and J by 5 bases, with 12 bases between. This CDR3 spans 11 amino acids. Germline V CDR1 and CDR2: ENHRY, SYGVKD. CDR3 region: CATRVSDEQYF. The CDR3 DNA is TGTGCCACCAGGGTTTCGGACGAGCAGTACTTC.

This sequence joins TRBV6-5 and TRBJ2-7, with 7 bases that match TRBD1. The CDR3 is 14 residues long. Germline V CDR1 and CDR2: MNHEY, SVGAGI. Trimming took 6 bases from V and 3 from J; bases not matched to a gene: 8. CDR3: CASRPRDSNYEQYF. CDR3 DNA sequence: TGTGCCAGCAGGCCCCGGGACAGTAACTACGAGCAGTACTTC.

Many counts were recorded for this clone. This chain uses TRBV3-1 (or the pseudogene TRBV3-2) with TRBJ1-2; possibly TRBD1 for D (6 bases). Trimming removed 7 bases at V and 5 bases at J, with 17 bases between. Germline values: CDR1 LGHDT, CDR2 YNNKEL (reference sequence). This CDR3 is built from 14 residues. The CDR3 DNA sequence: TGTGCCAGCACGACCGGACAGTCATCGTATGGCTACACCTTC. The encoded protein is CASTTGQSSYGYTF.

The chain recombines TRBV19 with TRBJ1-1; D unresolved. Germline V gene sequence: CDR1 LNHDA, CDR2 SQIVND (reference sequence). CDR3 length equals 14 residues. V shed 3 bases and J shed 4 bases, with 12 bases lying between them. CDR3 sequence (DNA): TGTGCCAGTAGTATCGCAGAGGGAACCACTGAAGCTTTCTTT. Protein product: CASSIAEGTTEAFF.

This chain links TRBV6-5 with TRBJ1-3; tentatively, D is TRBD1 (5 bases). CDR1 MNHEY and CDR2 SVGAGI come from the germline V gene. The V end lost 8 bases, the J end lost 4 bases, and 18 bases lay between the germline ends. This CDR3 is built from 15 residues. CDR3 region: CASQLSGRKGNTIYF. Written as DNA, the CDR3 is TGTGCCAGCCAACTTTCGGGGCGGAAAGGAAACACCATATATTTT.